This TCR beta chain was sequenced for a study of OX40 agonist ivuxolimab in advanced cancers. On this clone: Its antigen remains unidentified.

Prior autoimmune disease or systemic immunosuppression barred patients. The germline gives CDR1 SGHVS, CDR2 FQNEAQ. Trimming took off 3 bases at V and 5 bases at J, with 11 bases between the two ends. This CDR3 contains 14 residues. Regarding the study as a whole: At 0.1 to 3.0 mg/kg and by week 6, CD4+ and CD8+ T cells in the blood had expanded clonally.

Here immunoSEQ multiplex PCR was the method, and the copy in TCRdb shows in-frame clones only, minus some. The sample lists approximately 76,000 clones, around 88% occurring once. The chain carries TRBV7-8 and TRBJ2-1; a possible D gene is TRBD2 (6 bases). This specimen was CD4+ or CD8+ T cells sorted from blood, taken in a trial of the OX40 agonist ivuxolimab. The origin of this receptor is an adult with an advanced solid tumor such as melanoma, head and neck, liver or kidney cancer. In nucleotides, the CDR3 is TGTGCCAGCAGCTTCCGGGACTGGGACAATGAGCAGTTCTTC. As protein: CASSFRDWDNEQFF.